The rows below give T cell receptor beta chains drawn from one sample of a study of radiotherapy plus CTLA-4 blockade in lung cancer. Profiling relied on immunoSEQ multiplex PCR, and the TCRdb table lists in-frame clones only, not all of them. The data hold about 81,000 clones, with roughly 78% observed a single time. The specimen comprised peripheral blood, sampled from a patient treated with radiotherapy plus ipilimumab. The receptor set was obtained from a human donor with non-small cell lung cancer that progressed on radiotherapy plus ipilimumab. The CDR3 runs from the conserved cysteine through the conserved F or W. The D gene is left open where the match is weak. Clone size is stated in some rows and not others, as once, few, many or a class when expanded.

>TRBV9|-|TRBJ2-7|-
CASSVDPGGGASYEQYF
TGTGCCAGCAGCGTAGACCCGGGAGGGGGCGCTTCCTACGAGCAGTACTTC
>TRBV5-4|-|TRBJ2-5|-
CASSFVQGLEETQYF
TGTGCCAGCAGCTTTGTCCAGGGGTTGGAAGAGACCCAGTACTTC
>TRBV7-9|TRBD1|TRBJ1-2|-
CASSLAGGQAVDGYTF
TGTGCCAGCAGCTTAGCGGGGGGACAGGCTGTTGATGGCTACACCTTC
>TRBV2|-|TRBJ1-2|-
CASSEGRADGYTF
TGTGCCAGCAGTGAGGGCAGGGCGGATGGCTACACCTTC
>TRBV11-1|TRBD1|TRBJ2-7|-
CASSLVGDSYEQYF
TGTGCCAGCAGCTTAGTCGGGGACAGCTACGAGCAGTACTTC
>TRBV11-3|-|TRBJ2-7|few
CASSPGAGNAYEQYF
TGTGCCAGCAGCCCCGGGGCAGGCAACGCCTACGAGCAGTACTTC
>TRBV5-1|TRBD2|TRBJ2-2|-
CASSLDPAGYTGELFF
TGCGCCAGCAGCTTGGATCCAGCGGGGTACACCGGGGAGCTGTTTTTT
>TRBV2|TRBD1|TRBJ1-1|-
CASRDREVGEAFF
TGTGCCAGCAGAGACAGGGAAGTTGGTGAAGCTTTCTTT
>TRBV6-6|TRBD1|TRBJ2-1|few
CASRQGMGEQFF
TGTGCCAGCAGACAGGGGATGGGTGAGCAGTTCTTC
>TRBV27|-|TRBJ1-2|-
CASSPLGRVDYGYTF
TGTGCCAGCAGTCCACTGGGACGGGTAGACTATGGCTACACCTTC
>TRBV5-1|TRBD2|TRBJ2-5|-
CASSSGTSGRRQETQYF
TGCGCCAGCAGCTCCGGGACTAGCGGGAGGCGTCAAGAGACCCAGTACTTC
>TRBV28|-|TRBJ2-3|-
CASSLAAGSPDTQYF
TGTGCCAGCAGTTTAGCGGCCGGGAGCCCAGATACGCAGTATTTT
>TRBV29-1|TRBD2|TRBJ2-5|-
CSVDRIWGTSGVQETQYF
TGCAGCGTTGATAGGATCTGGGGGACTAGCGGGGTCCAAGAGACCCAGTACTTC
>TRBV11-2|-|TRBJ1-1|-
CASLGRAAEAFF
TGTGCCAGCCTGGGGCGCGCGGCTGAAGCTTTCTTT
>TRBV28|-|TRBJ2-2|few
CASSPPTGNTGELFF
TGTGCCAGCAGCCCTCCCACAGGGAACACCGGGGAGCTGTTTTTT
>TRBV29-1|-|TRBJ2-3|once
CSARTDTDTQYF
TGCAGCGCCAGGACCGACACAGATACGCAGTATTTT
>TRBV2|-|TRBJ1-2|once
CASSDPGQYYGYTF
TGTGCCAGCAGTGACCCTGGACAGTACTATGGCTACACCTTC
>TRBV4-1|-|TRBJ1-2|-
CASSQGGEKDYGYTF
TGCGCCAGCAGCCAGGGGGGGGAAAAAGACTATGGCTACACCTTC
>TRBV13|TRBD2|TRBJ2-7|-
CASSISGGSSYEQYF
TGTGCCAGCAGCATTAGCGGGGGGAGCTCCTACGAGCAGTACTTC
>TRBV4-3|TRBD1|TRBJ2-7|-
CASSHRDSLREQYF
TGCGCCAGCAGCCACCGGGACAGTCTACGGGAGCAGTACTTC
>TRBV4-1|-|TRBJ2-5|-
CASSRGRGETQYF
TGCGCCAGCAGCCGAGGAAGGGGTGAGACCCAGTACTTC
>TRBV30|-|TRBJ1-5|-
CAWSAGGTAINQPQHF
TGTGCCTGGAGTGCTGGCGGAACAGCAATAAATCAGCCCCAGCATTTT
>TRBV15|-|TRBJ2-3|-
CATSPGADTQYF
TGTGCCACCAGCCCAGGGGCAGATACGCAGTATTTT
>TRBV4-1|TRBD2|TRBJ2-7|-
CASSQEAGTEQYF
TGCGCCAGCAGCCAAGAAGCGGGGACCGAGCAGTACTTC
>TRBV5-6|TRBD2|TRBJ2-3|-
CASSLELAGGMGDTQYF
TGTGCCAGCAGCTTGGAACTAGCGGGAGGAATGGGGGATACGCAGTATTTT
>TRBV7-8|-|TRBJ2-1|-
CASSPHWNLNEQFF
TGTGCCAGCAGCCCTCATTGGAACCTCAATGAGCAGTTCTTC
>TRBV9|-|TRBJ2-1|-
CASSADGTAYNEQFF
TGTGCCAGCAGCGCCGACGGGACTGCCTACAATGAGCAGTTCTTC
>TRBV5-5|-|TRBJ1-1|-
CASSLWGVNTEAFF
TGTGCCAGCAGCTTGTGGGGTGTTAACACTGAAGCTTTCTTT
>TRBV7-9|-|TRBJ2-1|-
CASSLVLGNEQFF
TGTGCCAGCAGCTTAGTGTTGGGCAATGAGCAGTTCTTC
>TRBV5-6|-|TRBJ1-2|-
CASSLIGGYTF
TGTGCCAGCAGCTTGATAGGTGGCTACACCTTC
>TRBV7-9|TRBD2|TRBJ2-3|-
CASSFPTRGGSTDTQYF
TGTGCCAGCAGCTTTCCCACACGCGGGGGAAGCACAGATACGCAGTATTTT
>TRBV27|-|TRBJ2-1|-
CASSLDSGHYYNEQFF
TGTGCCAGCAGTTTAGACTCGGGGCATTACTACAATGAGCAGTTCTTC
>TRBV5-6|TRBD1|TRBJ2-3|-
CASSLGQGMTDTQYF
TGTGCCAGCAGCTTGGGACAGGGTATGACAGATACGCAGTATTTT
>TRBV9|-|TRBJ2-1|-
CASSAGSGFYEQFF
TGTGCCAGCAGCGCGGGGAGCGGGTTCTATGAGCAGTTCTTC
>TRBV5-4|TRBD2|TRBJ2-5|-
CASTLAGEETQYF
TGTGCCAGCACCCTAGCGGGGGAAGAGACCCAGTACTTC
>TRBV19|-|TRBJ1-5|-
CASSPRGGGGNQPQHF
TGTGCCAGTAGTCCGCGGGGAGGGGGTGGCAATCAGCCCCAGCATTTT
>TRBV4-1|-|TRBJ1-1|-
CASSQVEGRAAFF
TGCGCCAGCAGCCAAGTCGAGGGCAGGGCAGCTTTCTTT
>TRBV15|-|TRBJ1-4|-
CATSRARADNEKLFF
TGTGCCACCAGCAGAGCCCGGGCCGATAATGAAAAACTGTTTTTT
>TRBV9|TRBD1|TRBJ1-2|-
CASSVGRGLDYGYTF
TGTGCCAGCAGCGTAGGCAGGGGGCTCGACTATGGCTACACCTTC
>TRBV7-9|-|TRBJ1-5|-
CASRRGGSNQPQHF
TGTGCCAGCCGTCGGGGGGGTAGCAATCAGCCCCAGCATTTT
>TRBV10-3|-|TRBJ2-7|-
CAARPGVAGPYEQYF
TGTGCCGCCCGGCCGGGGGTGGCGGGGCCCTACGAGCAGTACTTC
>TRBV6-5|-|TRBJ2-5|few
CASSSSSATQYF
TGTGCCAGCAGCTCCAGCTCGGCTACCCAGTACTTC
>TRBV2|TRBD2|TRBJ2-5|-
CASSGLAGAETQYF
TGTGCCAGCAGCGGACTAGCGGGAGCGGAGACCCAGTACTTC
>TRBV18|-|TRBJ1-2|once
CASSPTTEFLYGYTF
TGTGCCAGCTCACCCACCACTGAATTTTTATATGGCTACACCTTC